These 21 T cell receptor beta chains share one sample of origin, sequenced in a study of human T cells and chemical hapten exposure. Each CDR3 protein is one row after TCRdb ran MiXCR on the RACE reads. The data contain more than 85,000 distinct CDR3 sequences, roughly a tenth of them seen just once; the ten biggest clones take up 2.5% to 3.5%. Specified time point: patch test 2, 6 weeks after DPC sensitization. Treatment described: therapeutic diphenylcyclopropenone sensitization with weekly scalp DPC. Sequencing used whole blood, obtained in connection with sensitization to the hapten diphenylcyclopropenone (DPC). The receptors shown here come from a woman aged 40 to 50 with alopecia areata. Some clones in this sample may be carry-over from other donors' samples.

This clonotype was observed a handful of times. The chain couples TRBV29-1 to TRBJ2-1; D is tentatively TRBD1 or TRBD2 (5 bases each). The CDR3 length is 16 residues. The germline V gene has CDR1 SQVTM and CDR2 ANQGSEA. V lost 7 bases and J 4 bases, leaving 23 bases between the germline ends. CDR3 in DNA: TGCAGCGGTGCCCTCCTCCGGGACGGAGCATACAATGAGCAGTTCTTC. Its protein product is CSGALLRDGAYNEQFF.

The J gene is TRBJ2-3, the V gene TRBV6-1; either TRBD1 or TRBD2 may fit D (5 bases each). The CDR3 sequence is 15 residues long. Germline V gene sequence: CDR1 MNHNS, CDR2 SASEGT. The V end lost 6 bases, the J end lost 4 bases, and 17 bases lay between the germline ends. CDR3 nucleotides: TGTGCCAGCAGCACCGGGGTGACAGCTCCAGATACGCAGTATTTT. It specifies CASSTGVTAPDTQYF.

V usage is TRBV6-8 and J usage is TRBJ1-1; D not certain. V shed 2 bases and J shed 1 base, with 14 bases lying between them. The V gene's germline CDR1 is MNHGY and CDR2 SAAAGT. This CDR3 contains 16 residues. The CDR3 region has the DNA TGTGCCAGCAGTTACCGAGGGTTTTACTCGAACACTGAAGCTTTCTTT. It yields the protein CASSYRGFYSNTEAFF.

The chain joins TRBV12-3 or TRBV12-4 to TRBJ2-1; D assignment may be TRBD1 or TRBD2 (5 bases each). This CDR3 is built from 16 residues. Trimming removed 3 bases from V and 9 bases from J, with 21 bases in between. CDR3 sequence: CASSFPSGTRNGEQFF. The CDR3 DNA reads as TGTGCCAGCAGTTTTCCTTCCGGGACCAGGAACGGTGAGCAGTTCTTC.

This clonotype was found many times. The rearrangement uses TRBV20-1 and TRBJ2-3; 10 bases agree with TRBD2. With 0 bases clipped from V and 2 bases from J, the junction kept 8 bases outside the gene matches. The CDR3 is 17 amino acids. Germline V lookup: CDR1 DFQATT, CDR2 SNEGSKA (reference sequence). CDR3 nucleotide sequence: TGCAGTGCTAGAGATCAGAAGCGGGGGGGAGCCACAGATACGCAGTATTTT. Translation gives CSARDQKRGGATDTQYF.

The chain recombines TRBV7-2 with TRBJ1-2, with D perhaps matching TRBD1 (5 bases). Deletions cut 2 bases from V and 5 bases from J, with 15 bases between. CDR1 SGHTA and CDR2 FQGNSA come from the germline V gene. The CDR3 is 15 amino acids. DNA of the CDR3: TGTGCCAGCAGCTTATTGGTGGGACTCGGGTATGGCTACACCTTC. It codes for CASSLLVGLGYGYTF.

The V gene is TRBV27, the J gene TRBJ1-1; 7 bases line up with TRBD1. V dropped 6 bases and J dropped 3; count of bases not matched to a gene: 1. The CDR3 loop spans 12 amino acids. Germline CDR1 reads MNHEY; CDR2 reads SMNVEV (reference sequence). As DNA, the CDR3 is TGTGCCAGCAGCACAGGGGACACTGAAGCTTTCTTT. Its translation is CASSTGDTEAFF.

Concerning this clonotype: The final CDR3 position lacks the conserved phenylalanine or tryptophan, pointing to a likely read error. The V and J genes are TRBV11-2 and TRBJ2-5, with TRBD2 as a possible D gene (6 bases). The CDR3 has 14 amino acids. Looked up from germline, CDR1 is SGHAT and CDR2 is FQNNGV. The V end was cut by 5 bases, the J end by 4 bases, with 14 bases between. CDR3 coding DNA: TGTGCCAGCAGCAGCCCACCGGGACTAGAGACCCAGTACTCC. Amino acid sequence: CASSSPPGLETQYS.

This clonotype was seen ten or more times. J is TRBJ1-4 and V is TRBV9; 8 nucleotides align to TRBD1. The germline CDR1 and CDR2 sequences are SGDLS and YYNGEE. Germline trimming cut 4 bases from V and 7 bases from J; bases unmatched to any gene: 9. CDR3 size: 15 residues. The CDR3: CASSFQGAAGEKLFF. DNA for the CDR3: TGTGCCAGCAGCTTCCAGGGGGCAGCTGGTGAAAAACTGTTTTTT.

As for this clonotype: This could be a read error, since a much larger clone is one nucleotide away. The chain couples TRBV10-3 to TRBJ2-7; D gene uncertain. Per germline, CDR1 ENHRY and CDR2 SYGVKD. This CDR3 comprises 14 residues. CDR3: CAISKSDSSYEQYF. Written as DNA, the CDR3 is TGTGCCATCAGTAAGTCGGATAGCTCCTACGAGCAGTACTTC.

This chain uses TRBV12-3 or TRBV12-4 with TRBJ1-2; D is ambiguous. The CDR3 sequence is 13 residues long. V lost 6 bases to trimming and J lost 8 bases, with 16 bases between them. This CDR3 is CASSHGLMRGYTF. The CDR3 DNA reads as TGTGCCAGCAGCCACGGACTGATGCGGGGCTACACCTTC.

The chain uses TRBV13 and TRBJ1-2, with D tentatively TRBD1 (5 bases). Germline-derived CDR1 and CDR2 are PRHDT and FYEKMQ (reference sequence). The V end was cut by 5 bases, the J end by 6 bases, with 19 bases between. The CDR3 runs to 15 residues. The CDR3: CASSATGTTSDGYTF. CDR3 DNA sequence: TGTGCCAGCAGCGCGACCGGGACGACCAGCGATGGCTACACCTTC.

This clonotype showed up many times. The rearrangement joins TRBV28 to TRBJ2-7; 11 bases match TRBD1. CDR1 is MDHEN, CDR2 SYDVKM, per germline. This CDR3 comprises 17 residues. After removal of 2 bases from V and 4 bases from J, the junction contained 10 bases not matched to a gene. The DNA of the CDR3 is TGTGCCAGCAGTTTACCCAAGGACAGGGGGCGCGGTTACGAGCAGTACTTC. Residues: CASSLPKDRGRGYEQYF.

The table lists this clonotype with many counts. The chain joins TRBV29-1 to TRBJ1-3, with TRBD1 as a possible D gene (5 bases). The CDR3 consists of 13 residues. Trimming took 4 bases from V and 2 from J, leaving 9 bases between them. Germline V CDR1 and CDR2: SQVTM, ANQGSEA. The CDR3 region has the DNA TGCAGCGTTGTAGAAGGGGCTGGAAACACCATATATTTT. Its translation is CSVVEGAGNTIYF.

Only a few counts were recorded for this clonotype. The chain couples TRBV5-1 to TRBJ2-3; D is unresolved. Germline V gene lookup returns CDR1 SGHRS and CDR2 YFSETQ. The CDR3 runs 13 residues. The germline V and J ends were trimmed by 3 bases and 0 bases, with 5 bases remaining between them. The CDR3 is CASSSTSTDTQYF. The CDR3 nucleotides are TGCGCCAGCAGCTCTACAAGCACAGATACGCAGTATTTT.

This clonotype was detected a few times. The gene calls are TRBV6-2 or TRBV6-3 and TRBJ1-1, with D uncertain. V lost 1 base, J lost 1 base, and 7 bases lay in between. Germline lookup yields CDR1 MNHEY and CDR2 SVGEGT. The CDR3 is 14 residues long. The CDR3 spells CASSYYQANTEAFF. DNA of the CDR3: TGTGCCAGCAGTTACTATCAGGCGAACACTGAAGCTTTCTTT.

This clonotype was observed many times. This chain connects TRBV29-1 to TRBJ2-3; a possible D gene is TRBD2 (5 bases). The CDR3 spans 13 residues. Germline loops: CDR1 SQVTM, CDR2 ANQGSEA. Trimming removed 4 bases at V and 4 bases at J, with 12 bases between. The CDR3: CSVVVGGADTQYF. For the CDR3, the DNA is TGCAGCGTTGTCGTCGGAGGCGCAGATACGCAGTATTTT.

J is TRBJ2-2 and V is TRBV7-2, with 8 bases that match TRBD1. In germline, CDR1 is SGHTA, CDR2 FQGNSA. This CDR3 is built from 15 residues. Trimming took 5 bases from V and 4 from J; bases not matched to a gene: 6. In nucleotides, the CDR3 is TGTGCCAGCAGCAGCAGGGGGCAGGGCACCGGGGAGCTGTTTTTT. Its translation is CASSSRGQGTGELFF.

This clonotype has at least ten counts. The junction differs from germline at one of its ends, possibly a read error. The rearrangement links TRBV12-3 or TRBV12-4 to TRBJ1-5; unclear D gene. The CDR3 length is 12 residues. CDR3 region: CASSLVNQPQRF. The DNA of the CDR3 is TGTGCCAGCAGCCTCGTAAATCAGCCCCAGCGTTTT.

This clonotype was seen repeatedly, ten times or more. The rearrangement uses TRBV10-2 and TRBJ2-1, with a tentative D call TRBD2 (5 bases). This CDR3 has 12 amino acids. V was clipped by 8 bases and J by 7 bases, with 12 bases between them. Germline CDR1 reads WSHSY; CDR2 reads SAAADI. Written as DNA, the CDR3 is TGCGCCAGCCTACGGGATTCTAATGAGCAGTTCTTC. Its protein is CASLRDSNEQFF.

This clonotype was counted a few times. The genes are TRBV20-1 and TRBJ2-7; perhaps TRBD2 as D (6 bases). The CDR3 sequence is 14 residues long. Germline V gives CDR1 DFQATT, CDR2 SNEGSKA (reference sequence). V was cut by 0 bases and J by 4 bases, with 13 bases left in between. CDR3 nucleotides: TGCAGTGCTAGAGATCGGGGCGGACTATACGAGCAGTACTTC. It encodes CSARDRGGLYEQYF.